These 16 T cell receptor beta chains came from one sample sequenced in a study of Ad26.COV2.S vaccination and SARS-CoV-2 variants. Treatment here: about 20 received Ad26.COV2.S at low or high dose, single or two shots; several received placebo; per-sample allocation not given. Sampling happened 63 days after the first vaccine or placebo injection. Libraries were prepared by immunoSEQ multiplex PCR; TCRdb keeps only in-frame clonotypes and omits some of them. There are about 250,000 clones in the sample; 87% occur only once, and just under 3% lies in the top ten. Sequenced material: peripheral blood, taken in a trial of Ad26.COV2.S vaccine versus placebo. The receptors derive from a person between 18 and 65 years old who received the Ad26.COV2.S COVID-19 vaccine or a placebo.

The V call is TRBV7-9, the J call TRBJ2-1; maybe TRBD2 (6 bases). Trimming removed 7 bases at V and 1 base at J, with 17 bases between. The CDR3 consists of 16 residues. Germline CDR1 and CDR2: SEHNR and FQNEAQ (reference sequence). CDR3 nucleotide sequence: TGTGCCAGCATCGCCGGCGGGGTAGTTTCCTACAATGAGCAGTTCTTC. Translated: CASIAGGVVSYNEQFF.

This sequence joins TRBV9 and TRBJ1-3; 9 bases map to TRBD1. Germline V gene sequence: CDR1 SGDLS, CDR2 YYNGEE. This CDR3 spans 13 amino acids. V shed 0 bases and J 11 bases; nucleotides not matched to a gene: 3. Here the CDR3 reads CASSVETGGSIYF. For the CDR3, the DNA is TGTGCCAGCAGCGTAGAGACAGGGGGTTCCATATATTTT.

CDR3 amino acids: CASSLRGGETQYF. The DNA of the CDR3 is TGTGCCAGCAGCTTGAGGGGCGGGGAGACCCAGTACTTC. The chain employs TRBV7-9 and TRBJ2-5; D possibly uses TRBD1 or TRBD2 (5 bases each). Germline V CDR1 and CDR2: SEHNR, FQNEAQ (reference sequence). V was trimmed by 3 bases and J by 5 bases, leaving 10 bases between them. The CDR3 runs to 13 residues.

This clone was observed a single time. The gene calls are TRBV27 and TRBJ1-1; D remains unclear. Germline V gene data show CDR1 as MNHEY and CDR2 as SMNVEV (reference sequence). The V and J ends lost 6 bases and 3 bases respectively, with 14 bases between them. This CDR3 has 14 amino acids. DNA for the CDR3: TGTGCCAGCAGCCTTCACCCCTCGTACACTGAAGCTTTCTTT. Its protein is CASSLHPSYTEAFF.

The V and J genes are TRBV27 and TRBJ2-3; D might be TRBD2 (6 bases). The CDR3 covers 16 residues. V dropped 0 bases and J dropped 4 bases, with 14 bases sitting between them. Germline V gene sequence: CDR1 MNHEY, CDR2 SMNVEV (reference sequence). CDR3: CASSLSQAIAADTQYF. In DNA form, the CDR3 reads TGTGCCAGCAGTTTATCGCAGGCAATAGCGGCAGATACGCAGTATTTT.

This chain uses TRBV30 with TRBJ1-2; no firm D call. The CDR3 consists of 14 residues. V lost 0 bases, J lost 5 bases, and 13 bases lay in between. Germline V CDR1 and CDR2: GTSNPN, SVGIG (reference sequence). Here the CDR3 DNA reads TGTGCCTGGAGTGTGGACCTCGTCTCTTATGGCTACACCTTC. This gives the protein CAWSVDLVSYGYTF.

This sequence joins TRBV10-2 and TRBJ1-1, with 7 bases that match TRBD1. Germline trimming cut 6 bases from V and 5 bases from J; bases unmatched to any gene: 3. CDR1 and CDR2 (germline): WSHSY, SAAADI. This CDR3 comprises 12 residues. The CDR3 is CASSNRGTEAFF. CDR3 nucleotides: TGCGCCAGCAGCAACAGGGGAACTGAAGCTTTCTTT.

The chain uses TRBV4-3 and TRBJ2-7; D uncertain. Germline V gene lookup returns CDR1 LGHNA and CDR2 YSLEER. The CDR3 runs to 13 residues. Trimming removed 3 bases from V and 1 base from J, with 7 bases in between. The CDR3 nucleotides read TGCGCCAGCAGCCACACTAAGTCCTACGAGCAGTACTTC. This sequence encodes CASSHTKSYEQYF.

The genes are TRBV7-3 and TRBJ1-6, with D possibly matching TRBD1 (6 bases). The CDR3 runs to 15 residues. V lost 2 bases and J lost 7, with 12 bases in between. Germline V gene sequence: CDR1 SGHTA, CDR2 FQGTGA. The CDR3 here is CASSLYGQGNSPLHF. As DNA, the CDR3 is TGTGCCAGCAGCTTATACGGGCAGGGGAATTCACCCCTCCACTTT.

Concerning this clone itself: This same CDR3 is encoded by further DNA sequences in the sample. This chain joins TRBV12-3 or TRBV12-4 and TRBJ1-2, with 9 positions matching TRBD1. With V trimmed by 5 bases and J by 4 bases, 2 bases remained unmatched. The CDR3 is 13 residues long. The CDR3 here is CASSPTGGYGYTF. CDR3 DNA: TGTGCCAGCAGTCCGACAGGGGGCTATGGCTACACCTTC.

The chain recombines TRBV11-2 with TRBJ2-3; 9 bases match TRBD1. The germline V gene has CDR1 SGHAT and CDR2 FQNNGV. This CDR3 is 15 amino acids long. Unmatched junction bases numbered 9, after V lost 7 bases and J lost 4 bases. The CDR3 protein is CASNRDRATPDTQYF. The CDR3 coding sequence is TGTGCCAGCAACCGGGACAGGGCCACCCCAGATACGCAGTATTTT.

This chain uses TRBV7-3 with TRBJ2-1; TRBD2 matches at 7 bases. Per the germline V gene, CDR1 is SGHTA and CDR2 is FQGTGA. V lost 6 bases and J lost 3; bases outside the gene matches: 8. The CDR3 is made up of 15 amino acids. This CDR3 is CASSEGRAFYNEQFF. The CDR3 DNA reads as TGTGCCAGCAGTGAAGGGAGGGCCTTCTACAATGAGCAGTTCTTC.

The J gene is TRBJ1-3, the V gene TRBV30, with 7 bases matching TRBD1. Germline V lookup: CDR1 GTSNPN, CDR2 SVGIG (reference sequence). V trimming: 2 bases; J trimming: 8 bases; junction bases outside the gene matches: 6. The CDR3 is made up of 13 amino acids. The CDR3 protein is CAWSPTGSDTIYF. CDR3 in DNA: TGTGCCTGGAGTCCGACAGGGTCAGACACCATATATTTT.

The chain links TRBV19 to TRBJ1-2; D not certain. The CDR3 contains 15 residues. V was clipped by 6 bases and J by 1 base, with 15 bases between them. The germline CDR1 and CDR2 sequences are LNHDA and SQIVND (reference sequence). CDR3 region: CASRERRKNNYGYTF. The CDR3 DNA sequence: TGTGCCAGTAGGGAGCGGAGAAAGAATAACTATGGCTACACCTTC. Full variable domain (rest looked up from reference TRBV19 and TRBJ1-2): DGGITQSPKYLFRKEGQNVTLSCEQNLNHDAMYWYRQDPGQGLRLIYYSQIVNDFQKGDIAEGYSVSREKKESFPLTVTSAQKNPTAFYLCASRERRKNNYGYTFGSGTRLTVV.

V is TRBV4-2 and J is TRBJ1-1; the D is unclear. The CDR3 extends over 11 amino acids. Germline CDR1 LGHNA, CDR2 YNFKEQ. The ends were cut back, 0 bases at V and 7 bases at J, with 3 bases in the middle. CDR3 sequence: CASSQEVEAFF. CDR3 DNA sequence: TGTGCCAGCAGCCAAGAAGTTGAAGCTTTCTTT.

The chain couples TRBV7-9 to TRBJ1-1, with D maybe TRBD1 (5 bases). V shed 7 bases and J shed 5 bases, with 14 bases lying between them. Germline loops: CDR1 SEHNR, CDR2 FQNEAQ (reference sequence). This CDR3 is built from 13 residues. CDR3 DNA: TGTGCCAGCATCGAATTAAGGGGTACTGAAGCTTTCTTT. Translating gives CASIELRGTEAFF.